Presented here are 30 T cell receptor beta chains from one specimen sequenced in a study of T cell clonotyping in hematopoietic cell transplantation. Assay: immunoSEQ multiplex PCR; the TCRdb copy retains only in-frame clones and omits some. The sample lists around 11,000 clones; 50% to 65% were seen once. The input for sequencing was peripheral blood mononuclear cells, taken 100 days after allogeneic stem cell transplant. These TCRs come from a female patient in her forties or fifties who had an allogeneic stem cell transplant from an unrelated donor, so the T cells may come from the graft donor. Some clones in this sample may be carry-over from other donors' samples.

The chain has TRBV9 and TRBJ1-3; weak D call: TRBD1 (6 bases). Trimming cost V 0 bases and J 0 bases, with 13 bases left between them. The CDR3 is 17 amino acids. CDR1 and CDR2 from the germline V gene are SGDLS and YYNGEE. In nucleotides, the CDR3 is TGTGCCAGCAGCGTAGTGGGGGCCGCCAACTCTGGAAACACCATATATTTT. This encodes CASSVVGAANSGNTIYF.

V and J are TRBV30 and TRBJ2-7, with D unresolved. In germline, CDR1 is GTSNPN, CDR2 SVGIG (reference sequence). Trimming removed 0 bases from V and 1 base from J, with 4 bases in between. The CDR3 is 12 residues long. This chain's CDR3 is CAWSVVSYEQYF. CDR3 sequence (DNA): TGTGCCTGGAGTGTTGTTTCCTACGAGCAGTACTTC. The entire variable domain, with the rest obtained from reference TRBV30 and TRBJ2-7, is as follows: SQTIHQWPATLVQPVGSPLSLECTVEGTSNPNLYWYRQAAGRGLQLLFYSVGIGQISSEVPQNLSASRPQDRQFILSSKKLLLSDSGFYLCAWSVVSYEQYFGPGTRLTVT.

The chain couples TRBV30 to TRBJ1-4; maybe TRBD1 (6 bases). Germline V CDR1 and CDR2: GTSNPN, SVGIG (reference sequence). The CDR3 extends over 13 amino acids. V was trimmed by 1 base and J by 8 bases, leaving 11 bases between them. CDR3 sequence reads: CAWSGGHSEKLFF. CDR3 in DNA: TGTGCCTGGAGTGGGGGACATTCCGAAAAACTGTTTTTT.

The V gene is TRBV30, the J gene TRBJ2-2; possibly TRBD2 for D (5 bases). The CDR3 is 13 residues long. V dropped 4 bases and J dropped 4 bases, with 10 bases sitting between them. Germline V gene sequence: CDR1 GTSNPN, CDR2 SVGIG (reference sequence). CDR3 in amino acids: CAWNRAATGELFF. CDR3 bases: TGTGCCTGGAACAGAGCGGCCACCGGGGAGCTGTTTTTT.

The chain carries TRBV28 and TRBJ1-1; D possibly corresponds to TRBD1 (5 bases). The CDR3 is 13 amino acids. Germline CDR1 is MDHEN and CDR2 is SYDVKM. V lost 7 bases and J lost 4, with 13 bases in between. The CDR3 loop reads CASNSGFRTEAFF. CDR3 nucleotides: TGTGCCAGCAACTCAGGGTTCCGCACTGAAGCTTTCTTT.

This rearrangement joins TRBV29-1 to TRBJ2-7; D is tentatively TRBD1 or TRBD2 (7 bases each). The V end was cut by 3 bases, the J end by 2 bases, with 26 bases between. The CDR3 length is 18 residues. Germline-derived CDR1 and CDR2 are SQVTM and ANQGSEA. CDR3 bases: TGCAGCGTTGATCTGGGAGGATGGGAGGGGGCGGCCCCCTACGAGCAGTACTTC. Its translation: CSVDLGGWEGAAPYEQYF.

The sample holds one count of this clone. The gene calls are TRBV19 and TRBJ2-7; maybe TRBD2 (5 bases). The CDR3 sequence is 13 residues long. Germline V gene lookup returns CDR1 LNHDA and CDR2 SQIVND (reference sequence). Trimming stripped 3 bases from V and 5 bases from J, with 11 bases between. CDR3 DNA sequence: TGTGCCAGTAGTATCATCCCCGGGGACGAGCAGTACTTC. This sequence encodes CASSIIPGDEQYF.

This clone is deemed medium-sized. The chain joins TRBV9 to TRBJ2-5; possibly TRBD1 for D (6 bases). Trimming stripped 3 bases from V and 1 base from J, with 13 bases between. The germline V gene encodes CDR1 SGDLS and CDR2 YYNGEE. The length of the CDR3 is 15 residues. In nucleotides, the CDR3 is TGTGCCAGCAGCGAGCCAGGGACACCCCAAGAGACCCAGTACTTC. Amino acids: CASSEPGTPQETQYF.

The chain couples TRBV6-5 to TRBJ2-6; the D gene is possibly TRBD1 (6 bases). Deletions cut 2 bases from V and 4 bases from J, with 9 bases between. Per the germline V gene, CDR1 is MNHEY and CDR2 is SVGAGI. CDR3 size: 15 residues. The CDR3 DNA is TGTGCCAGCAGTTACGCAGGGGTCGGGGCCAACGTCCTGACTTTC. This codes for CASSYAGVGANVLTF.

The rearrangement links TRBV30 to TRBJ2-7; D uncertain. Germline V gives CDR1 GTSNPN, CDR2 SVGIG (reference sequence). The V and J ends lost 3 bases and 4 bases respectively, with 10 bases between them. This CDR3 region has 12 residues. The CDR3 spells CAWSRQIYEQYF. CDR3 sequence (DNA): TGTGCCTGGAGCAGGCAGATTTACGAGCAGTACTTC.

The chain carries TRBV28 and TRBJ1-2, with D unresolved. CDR3 length equals 11 residues. V lost 4 bases and J 8 bases, leaving 8 bases between the germline ends. Germline CDR1 MDHEN, CDR2 SYDVKM. The CDR3 protein is CASSWGSGYTF. Here the CDR3 DNA reads TGTGCCAGCAGTTGGGGAAGCGGCTACACCTTC.

This rearrangement joins TRBV29-1 to TRBJ2-5; 8 bases line up with TRBD2. CDR3 length equals 13 residues. Per the germline V gene, CDR1 is SQVTM and CDR2 is ANQGSEA. With 4 bases clipped from V and 5 bases from J, the junction kept 6 bases outside the gene matches. The CDR3 protein is CSVALAGYETQYF. The CDR3 nucleotides read TGCAGCGTTGCGCTAGCGGGTTATGAGACCCAGTACTTC.

This clone was counted a few times. V is TRBV5-4 and J is TRBJ2-5; D unclear. Per germline, CDR1 SGHNT and CDR2 YYREEE (reference sequence). V gave up 2 bases and J gave up 2 bases, with 7 bases separating them. The CDR3 is made up of 13 amino acids. CDR3 DNA: TGTGCCAGCAGCTTTCCAGGACAAGAGACCCAGTACTTC. As protein: CASSFPGQETQYF.

The V and J genes are TRBV10-3 and TRBJ2-7; D possibly uses TRBD1 or TRBD2 (6 bases each). This CDR3 is 12 amino acids long. Trimming cost V 8 bases and J 6 bases, with 14 bases left between them. In germline, CDR1 is ENHRY, CDR2 SYGVKD. CDR3: CAIGPGEAEQYF. The CDR3 nucleotides read TGTGCCATCGGCCCAGGGGAGGCCGAGCAGTACTTC.

This chain joins TRBV25-1 and TRBJ2-7; D unresolved. This CDR3 is built from 13 residues. V gave up 3 bases and J gave up 6 bases, with 12 bases separating them. Germline lookup yields CDR1 MGHDK and CDR2 SYGVNS. For the CDR3, the DNA is TGTGCCAGCAGTGAGCCCAAGGGATTCGAGCAGTACTTC. It yields the protein CASSEPKGFEQYF.

A few counts support this clone. V is TRBV4-1 and J is TRBJ1-5, with 7 bases lining up with TRBD1. The CDR3 is 16 residues long. J was trimmed by 9 bases and V by 0 bases; bases with no gene match: 11. The germline CDR1 and CDR2 sequences are MGHRA and YSYEKL. CDR3 sequence: CASSQDNTGAGGPQHF. CDR3 DNA sequence: TGCGCCAGCAGCCAAGACAATACAGGGGCCGGTGGGCCCCAGCATTTT.

The V gene is TRBV7-9, the J gene TRBJ1-2; maybe TRBD1 (6 bases). V was clipped by 5 bases and J by 4 bases, with 23 bases between them. This CDR3 has 17 amino acids. Germline lookup yields CDR1 SEHNR and CDR2 FQNEAQ (reference sequence). In nucleotides, the CDR3 is TGTGCCAGCAGCGAGAGGGGGTGGGCAGGGACGGCCTATGGCTACACCTTC. It is translated as CASSERGWAGTAYGYTF. The full variable domain, completed using reference TRBV7-9 and TRBJ1-2, is DTGVSQNPRHKITKRGQNVTFRCDPISEHNRLYWYRQTLGQGPEFLTYFQNEAQLEKSRLLSDRFSAERPKGSFSTLEIQRTEQGDSAMYLCASSERGWAGTAYGYTFGSGTRLTVV.

The chain employs TRBV5-6 and TRBJ1-2; D not resolved. V lost 0 bases and J lost 8, with 17 bases in between. Germline V gene data show CDR1 as SGHDT and CDR2 as YYEEEE. This CDR3 spans 15 amino acids. CDR3 residues: CASSLAPLSLIGYTF. In DNA, the CDR3 is TGTGCCAGCAGCTTGGCGCCCTTGTCCTTAATAGGCTACACCTTC.

This chain uses TRBV7-2 with TRBJ2-5; the D gene is possibly TRBD1 (6 bases). V was cut by 4 bases and J by 4 bases, with 16 bases left in between. The V gene's germline CDR1 is SGHTA and CDR2 FQGNSA. This CDR3 has 15 amino acids. CDR3 DNA sequence: TGTGCCAGCAGCTCCCAGCAGGGGAGAATAGAGACCCAGTACTTC. Translated: CASSSQQGRIETQYF.

This rearrangement joins TRBV6-5 to TRBJ2-2; D remains ambiguous. This CDR3 is 13 amino acids long. In germline, CDR1 is MNHEY, CDR2 SVGAGI. Between the trimmed V and J ends, which lost 0 bases and 7 bases, there was a span of 6 bases. CDR3 nucleotide sequence: TGTGCCAGCAGTTACTCGAAGCTCGGGGAGCTGTTTTTT. Translation: CASSYSKLGELFF.

The genes are TRBV5-1 and TRBJ1-3, with D maybe TRBD1 (5 bases). Trimming pared 3 bases from V and 4 bases from J, leaving 14 bases between. This CDR3 comprises 15 residues. Germline CDR1 SGHRS, CDR2 YFSETQ. The CDR3 is CASSSSGGTGNTIYF. The CDR3 coding sequence is TGCGCCAGCAGCTCGTCGGGGGGGACCGGAAACACCATATATTTT.

The chain carries TRBV7-2 and TRBJ1-2; D is uncertain. There are 17 residues in the CDR3. Per germline, CDR1 SGHTA and CDR2 FQGNSA. Trimming took off 4 bases at V and 1 base at J, with 19 bases between the two ends. The CDR3 DNA reads TGTGCCAGCAGCTCATTAGCCGGGCAGGCCCTTAACTATGGCTACACCTTC. It specifies CASSSLAGQALNYGYTF.

The gene calls are TRBV5-6 and TRBJ2-7; a possible D gene is TRBD1 (7 bases). Germline values: CDR1 SGHDT, CDR2 YYEEEE. Trimming took 4 bases from V and 1 from J, leaving 12 bases between them. This CDR3 spans 14 amino acids. The CDR3 here is CASSPAGQSYEQYF. CDR3 coding DNA: TGTGCCAGCAGCCCGGCGGGACAGTCCTACGAGCAGTACTTC.

In this sample, this clone turned up a few times. V is TRBV7-6 and J is TRBJ1-2; 11 bases are shared with TRBD1. J gave up 4 bases and V 5 bases, and 12 bases lay outside the gene matches. Germline values: CDR1 SGHVS, CDR2 FNYEAQ. This CDR3 has 17 amino acids. The CDR3 loop reads CASSVRTGGALGYGYTF. CDR3 coding DNA: TGTGCCAGCAGCGTTCGGACAGGGGGCGCTTTGGGCTATGGCTACACCTTC.

V usage is TRBV29-1 and J usage is TRBJ2-7, with D perhaps matching TRBD2 (6 bases). Trimming pared 6 bases from V and 0 bases from J, leaving 12 bases between. This CDR3 spans 13 amino acids. In germline, CDR1 is SQVTM, CDR2 ANQGSEA. CDR3 nucleotide sequence: TGCAGCGTCCCCCGGGAGAGCTCCTACGAGCAGTACTTC. Translating gives CSVPRESSYEQYF.

The chain is built from TRBV6-1 and TRBJ1-1; no reliable D call. V lost 3 bases and J lost 1, with 3 bases in between. CDR1 is MNHNS, CDR2 SASEGT, per germline. This CDR3 comprises 12 residues. The DNA for the CDR3 is TGTGCCAGCAGTGAGGAGAACACTGAAGCTTTCTTT. This translates into CASSEENTEAFF.

V and J are TRBV30 and TRBJ2-1; D is uncertain. V was pared by 0 bases and J by 13 bases, with 10 bases between. CDR3 length equals 11 residues. Looked up from germline, CDR1 is GTSNPN and CDR2 is SVGIG (reference sequence). In DNA form, the CDR3 reads TGTGCCTGGAGTGTACGGGTAGGCCAGTTCTTC. Residues: CAWSVRVGQFF.

V is TRBV30 and J is TRBJ1-1, with 7 bases fitting TRBD1. CDR3 length equals 13 residues. The germline V gene has CDR1 GTSNPN and CDR2 SVGIG (reference sequence). J lost 3 bases, V lost 3 bases, and 4 bases had no gene match. Here the CDR3 reads CAWSPTGDTEAFF. The CDR3 nucleotides read TGTGCCTGGAGCCCCACAGGGGACACTGAAGCTTTCTTT.

The CDR3 DNA sequence: TGCAGCGTTGAAAACAGGGGGAACTATGGCTACACCTTC. Residues: CSVENRGNYGYTF. The V and J genes are TRBV29-1 and TRBJ1-2; 8 nucleotides line up with TRBD1. Germline V lookup: CDR1 SQVTM, CDR2 ANQGSEA. This CDR3 is 13 amino acids long. Trimming took 2 bases from V and 2 from J; bases not matched to a gene: 1. Complete variable domain (other parts from reference TRBV29-1 and TRBJ1-2): SAVISQKPSRDICQRGTSLTIQCQVDSQVTMMFWYRQQPGQSLTLIATANQGSEATYESGFVIDKFPISRPNLTFSTLTVSNMSPEDSSIYLCSVENRGNYGYTFGSGTRLTVV.

CDR3 nucleotides: TGTGCCTGGAGTTTTCTTAGCTCCTACAATGAGCAGTTCTTC. Translated: CAWSFLSSYNEQFF. J is TRBJ2-1 and V is TRBV30, with D hard to call. Trimming removed 2 bases at V and 0 bases at J, with 8 bases between. The CDR3 sequence is 14 residues long. CDR1 is GTSNPN, CDR2 SVGIG, per germline (reference sequence).